The text below deals with one T cell receptor (beta chain). This receptor's antigen is unknown. No quality values exist for individual bases; no much larger clone is one base distant. The sample belongs to a study of blood T cell repertoires in COVID-19 (dated by TCRdb to the early 2020s). Study-level background: Collaborator samples came from the United States, Italy and Spain and covered acute and convalescent phases of COVID-19. Samples came from the ongoing ImmuneRACE study (first 160 participants) plus 1,254 subjects from 6 global collaborators. Where HLA class I and class II types were available, the types were taken from metadata supplied by the sample provider, not from assay-based typing. The material from the prospective study consisted of cDNA or gDNA derived from T cells, B-cell-depleted T cells, or PBMCs. A de-identified subject ID, COVID-19 status, age in years and sex were almost always included in the sample metadata. Subjects who had been exposed to COVID-19, were actively infected with it, or had recovered from it provided the deeply sampled blood TCRbeta repertoires that made up the dataset. The repertoires were released in a freely available public database intended as a resource for research on the immune response to SARS-CoV-2. Broader findings and caveats from the paper: How much clinical and demographic metadata was included differed by source and by participant, and the metadata was provided uncurated.

At one collaborating source in Seattle, patients were enrolled during active infection and were followed longitudinally through the course of disease. The collaborating institutions used their own protocols to collect whole blood in K2EDTA tubes. For TCRbeta analysis, collaborator samples were shipped as frozen whole blood, as isolated PBMCs, or as DNA extracted from either sample type. TCRbeta CDR3 regions were amplified from genomic DNA using the immunoSEQ Assay, a bias-controlled multiplex PCR. The study's own analysis went as follows. Within the assay, amplification of reference gene primers was used to estimate how many nucleated cells each sample contained. To quantify the absolute abundance of each unique TCRbeta CDR3 rearrangement, sequence reads were collapsed and filtered. For each sample, productive Simpson clonality was calculated as the square root of Simpson's diversity index over productive rearrangements. This is the immuneACCESS table as TCRdb keeps it, with only in-frame sequences that have V and J called. A part of the clones is gone; compared with another copy, unresolved V genes explain less than half, and the rest is unexplained. V, J and clone size are those of that table, while D and trimming were read from the DNA. The sample table holds 250,000 or so clones, of which 92% were seen once. The top ten clonotypes cover more than 0.65% of the sample.

Spanning cysteine to phenylalanine, the CDR3 consists of 12 amino acids. Of all the DNA, just the CDR3 is kept, 36 bases in frame from base 1. Looking up the germline V gene yields CDR1 ENHRY and CDR2 SYGVKD. Trimmed from V: 6 bases; trimmed from J: 7 bases; junction bases lacking a gene match: 4. This receptor chain uses TRBV10-3 and TRBJ1-1; TRBD1 fits 8 bases in the junction. Sequencing was done on a sample of peripheral blood. The origin of this receptor is a man aged 25 to 45 with COVID-19, enrolled during active disease. The sequenced DNA is TGTGCCATCAGACAGGGGGATAGTGAAGCTTTCTTT. Protein translation: CAIRQGDSEAFF.